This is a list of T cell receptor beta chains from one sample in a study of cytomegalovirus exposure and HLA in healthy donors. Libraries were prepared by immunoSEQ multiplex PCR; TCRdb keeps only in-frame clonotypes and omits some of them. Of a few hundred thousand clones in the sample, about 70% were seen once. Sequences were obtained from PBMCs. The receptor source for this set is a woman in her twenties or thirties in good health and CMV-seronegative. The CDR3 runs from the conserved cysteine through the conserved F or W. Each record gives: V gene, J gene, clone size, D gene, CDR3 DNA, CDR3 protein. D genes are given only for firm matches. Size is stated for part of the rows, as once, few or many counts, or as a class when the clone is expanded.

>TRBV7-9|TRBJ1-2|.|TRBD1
TGTGCCAGCAGCGCCCGGGACAGGGGCTATGGCTACACCTTC
CASSARDRGYGYTF
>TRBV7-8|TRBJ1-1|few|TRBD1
TGTGCCAGCAGCATGGGACAGGGGGCTGTTTCGGGTACTGAAGCTTTCTTT
CASSMGQGAVSGTEAFF
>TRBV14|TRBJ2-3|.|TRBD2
TGTGCCAGCAGCCACCCCGGACTAGCGGGCCTGACAGATACGCAGTATTTT
CASSHPGLAGLTDTQYF
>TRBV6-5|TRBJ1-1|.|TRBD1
TGTGCCAGCAGTCAGACAGGGCCCATGAACACTGAAGCTTTCTTT
CASSQTGPMNTEAFF
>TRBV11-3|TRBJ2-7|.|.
TGTGCCAGCAGCTTCACTACCTACGAGCAGTACTTC
CASSFTTYEQYF
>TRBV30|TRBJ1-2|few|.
TGTGCCTGGAGCAAGGGGGCTAACTATGGCTACACCTTC
CAWSKGANYGYTF
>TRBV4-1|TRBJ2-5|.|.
TGCGCCAGCAGGGAAGGGCGGGGCCCTCAAGAGACCCAGTACTTC
CASREGRGPQETQYF
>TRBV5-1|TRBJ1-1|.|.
TGCGCCAGCAGCTTGGACAGCCGACGGACTGAAGCTTTCTTT
CASSLDSRRTEAFF
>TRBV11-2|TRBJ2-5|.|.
TGTGCCAGCAGCTTGAGTGGGGGCAGCCAAGAGACCCAGTACTTC
CASSLSGGSQETQYF
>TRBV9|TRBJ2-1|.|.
TGTGCCAGCAGCGTAGAAGGCAGGGGTCCCTACAATGAGCAGTTCTTC
CASSVEGRGPYNEQFF
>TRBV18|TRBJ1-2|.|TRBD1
TGTGCCAGCTCACCAGGACAGGGAAACTATGGCTACACCTTC
CASSPGQGNYGYTF
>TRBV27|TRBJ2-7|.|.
TGTGCCAGCAGTTTCAGTCCGGGTTACGAGCAGTACTTC
CASSFSPGYEQYF
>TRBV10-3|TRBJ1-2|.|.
TGTGCCATCAGTGAGTACGGGGGTGATGGCTACACCTTC
CAISEYGGDGYTF
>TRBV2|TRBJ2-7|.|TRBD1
TGTGCCAGCAGTGCACTGACAGGGGGCTCCTACGAGCAGTACTTC
CASSALTGGSYEQYF
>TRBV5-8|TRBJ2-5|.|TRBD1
TGTGCCAGCAGTTCGGGACAGTTAAAAGAGACCCAGTACTTC
CASSSGQLKETQYF
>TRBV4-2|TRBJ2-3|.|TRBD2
TGTGCCAGCAGCCTAGGACTAGCGGGAGTCACAGATACGCAGTATTTT
CASSLGLAGVTDTQYF
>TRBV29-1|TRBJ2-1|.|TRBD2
TGCAGCGTTGAAGGACTAGCGGGAGTCTACAATGAGCAGTTCTTC
CSVEGLAGVYNEQFF
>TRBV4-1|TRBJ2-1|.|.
TGCGCCAGCAGCCAAGATTCCCAAGGGGTCTATGAGCAGTTCTTC
CASSQDSQGVYEQFF
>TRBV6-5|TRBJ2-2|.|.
TGTGCCAGCACTAGGGGGAAGCCCACCGGGGAGCTGTTTTTT
CASTRGKPTGELFF
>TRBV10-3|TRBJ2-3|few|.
TGTGCCATCAGTATCGCCGGGGCAGATACGCAGTATTTT
CAISIAGADTQYF
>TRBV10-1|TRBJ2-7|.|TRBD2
TGCGCCAGCAGTCGACTAGCGGGAGACGAGCAGTACTTC
CASSRLAGDEQYF
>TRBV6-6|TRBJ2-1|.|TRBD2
TGTGCCAGCAGTGAGGGACTAGCCATCGGCGAGCAGTTCTTC
CASSEGLAIGEQFF
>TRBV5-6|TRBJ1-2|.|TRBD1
TGTGCCAGCAGCTTCTCCCGGGACAGGGGTGGGGAGGGTGGCTACACCTTC
CASSFSRDRGGEGGYTF
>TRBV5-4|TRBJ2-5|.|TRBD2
TGTGCCAGCAGCTATCAACTAGCGGGGTTAAAAGAGACCCAGTACTTC
CASSYQLAGLKETQYF
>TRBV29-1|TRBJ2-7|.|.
TGCAGCGGATCGCAGGGGGGAAGCGAGCAGTACTTC
CSGSQGGSEQYF
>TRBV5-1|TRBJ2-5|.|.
TGCGCCAGCAGCATTCCGGGACTGAAAGAGACCCAGTACTTC
CASSIPGLKETQYF
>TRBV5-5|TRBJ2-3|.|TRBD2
TGTGCCAGCAGCTTCCTTTTCACGGGAGGGCCAACAGATACGCAGTATTTT
CASSFLFTGGPTDTQYF
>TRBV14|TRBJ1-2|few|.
TGTGCCAGCAGCCCATTGTCGGGGTTACAGGGCTACACCTTC
CASSPLSGLQGYTF
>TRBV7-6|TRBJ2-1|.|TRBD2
TGTGCCAGCAGCGGCGTAGCGGGAGAGTACAATGAGCAGTTCTTC
CASSGVAGEYNEQFF
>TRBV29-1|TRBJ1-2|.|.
TGCAGCGTTGAGTCAGTGACCTCCCGGGGAAACTATGGCTACACCTTC
CSVESVTSRGNYGYTF
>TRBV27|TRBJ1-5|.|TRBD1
TGTGCCAGCAGTTCACAGGGGTCTAGGAGTCAGCCCCAGCATTTT
CASSSQGSRSQPQHF
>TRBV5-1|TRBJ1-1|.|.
TGCGCCAGTACAGGGAACACTGAAGCTTTCTTT
CASTGNTEAFF
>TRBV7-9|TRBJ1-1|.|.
TGTGCCAGCAGCTTTTTAGACGGACATGAAGCTTTCTTT
CASSFLDGHEAFF
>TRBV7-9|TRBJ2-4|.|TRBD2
TGTGCCAGCGGCCCGGGAGGGACGGTCATTCAGTACTTC
CASGPGGTVIQYF
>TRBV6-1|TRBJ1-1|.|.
TGTGCCAGCAGTTTTGGAGGGATAACTGAAGCTTTCTTT
CASSFGGITEAFF
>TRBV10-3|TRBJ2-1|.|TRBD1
TGTGCCATCAGTTGGGACAGGGAGGGCAATGAGCAGTTCTTC
CAISWDREGNEQFF
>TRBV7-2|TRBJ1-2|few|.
TGTGCCAGCAGCTTAAGCATCCATGATGGCTACACCTTC
CASSLSIHDGYTF
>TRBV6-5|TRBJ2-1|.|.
TGTGCCAGCAGTTTAGACAGGGACTTCTACAATGAGCAGTTCTTC
CASSLDRDFYNEQFF
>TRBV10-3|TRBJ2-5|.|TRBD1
TGTGCCACCAGTACGGACAGGGGCTTTAGGCAGGAGACCCAGTACTTC
CATSTDRGFRQETQYF
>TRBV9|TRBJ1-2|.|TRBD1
TGTGCCAGCAGCGTGCAAACAGGGGGCGCGTTGGGCCTCTATGGCTACACCTTC
CASSVQTGGALGLYGYTF
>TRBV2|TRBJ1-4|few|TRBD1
TGTGCCAGCAGCGACAGGGAGGTTTTTGAAAAACTGTTTTTT
CASSDREVFEKLFF